This is a list of T cell receptor beta chains from one sample in a study of lymphopenia after photon versus proton radiotherapy. TCRdb's table, derived via immunoSEQ multiplex PCR, lists solely in-frame clones and lacks some. The sample has about 45,000 clones; over 75% are singletons. The sample here was peripheral blood, taken from a patient treated with photon-based radiotherapy. The origin of the receptors is a man aged 40-49 years with gastric cancer. CDR3s include the opening cysteine and the closing phenylalanine or tryptophan. The order of the fields is D gene, clone size, V gene, J gene, CDR3 protein, CDR3 DNA. The D gene is left open where the match is weak. For some rows the clone size is stated as once, few or many, or as a class when expanded; others skip it.

D gene: .; clone size: .; V gene: TRBV2; J gene: TRBJ2-5; CDR3 protein: CASSEQETQYF; CDR3 DNA: TGTGCCAGCAGTGAGCAGGAGACCCAGTACTTC
D gene: TRBD1; clone size: .; V gene: TRBV7-9; J gene: TRBJ1-3; CDR3 protein: CASRTGAGNTIYF; CDR3 DNA: TGTGCCAGCAGGACAGGGGCTGGAAACACCATATATTTT
D gene: .; clone size: .; V gene: TRBV27; J gene: TRBJ1-6; CDR3 protein: CASSTRYSPLHF; CDR3 DNA: TGTGCCAGCAGTACTAGATATTCACCCCTCCACTTT
D gene: .; clone size: few; V gene: TRBV5-4; J gene: TRBJ2-7; CDR3 protein: CASTGPGGEQYF; CDR3 DNA: TGTGCCAGCACCGGACCGGGCGGCGAGCAGTACTTC
D gene: .; clone size: .; V gene: TRBV29-1; J gene: TRBJ1-1; CDR3 protein: CSVAPRISNTEAFF; CDR3 DNA: TGCAGCGTTGCCCCTAGGATATCGAACACTGAAGCTTTCTTT
D gene: .; clone size: .; V gene: TRBV27; J gene: TRBJ2-2; CDR3 protein: CASSPLSGVNGELFF; CDR3 DNA: TGTGCCAGCAGTCCCCTTTCGGGGGTAAACGGGGAGCTGTTTTTT
D gene: .; clone size: .; V gene: TRBV6-1; J gene: TRBJ2-3; CDR3 protein: CASSEAGTVPTDTQYF; CDR3 DNA: TGTGCCAGCAGTGAGGCAGGGACGGTCCCAACAGATACGCAGTATTTT
D gene: TRBD1; clone size: .; V gene: TRBV6-5; J gene: TRBJ1-4; CDR3 protein: CASSIGTGEGKLFF; CDR3 DNA: TGTGCCAGCAGCATTGGGACAGGGGAGGGAAAACTGTTTTTT
D gene: TRBD1; clone size: .; V gene: TRBV18; J gene: TRBJ2-3; CDR3 protein: CASSPGRGSADTQYF; CDR3 DNA: TGTGCCAGCTCACCAGGCAGGGGGTCTGCAGATACGCAGTATTTT
D gene: .; clone size: .; V gene: TRBV7-2; J gene: TRBJ1-6; CDR3 protein: CASSPTTVYSPLHF; CDR3 DNA: TGTGCCAGCAGCCCGACGACAGTTTATTCACCCCTCCACTTT
D gene: TRBD1; clone size: .; V gene: TRBV19; J gene: TRBJ2-2; CDR3 protein: CASKQGSVNTGELFF; CDR3 DNA: TGTGCCAGTAAACAGGGGAGTGTCAATACCGGGGAGCTGTTTTTT
D gene: .; clone size: .; V gene: TRBV4-1; J gene: TRBJ1-6; CDR3 protein: CASSQVVGVHNSPLHF; CDR3 DNA: TGCGCCAGCAGCCAAGTCGTAGGGGTACATAATTCACCCCTCCACTTT
D gene: TRBD2; clone size: once; V gene: TRBV7-7; J gene: TRBJ2-2; CDR3 protein: CASSSLAGDTGELFF; CDR3 DNA: TGTGCTAGCAGCTCACTAGCGGGGGACACCGGGGAGCTGTTTTTT
D gene: TRBD2; clone size: .; V gene: TRBV7-2; J gene: TRBJ2-3; CDR3 protein: CASSLAEKNQYF; CDR3 DNA: TGTGCCAGCAGCCTAGCGGAGAAAAACCAGTATTTT
D gene: .; clone size: .; V gene: TRBV19; J gene: TRBJ1-1; CDR3 protein: CASSIAQGLNTEAFF; CDR3 DNA: TGTGCCAGTAGTATAGCGCAGGGACTGAACACTGAAGCTTTCTTT
D gene: .; clone size: .; V gene: TRBV5-1; J gene: TRBJ2-2; CDR3 protein: CASSRDVTNTGELFF; CDR3 DNA: TGCGCCAGCAGTCGGGACGTTACGAACACCGGGGAGCTGTTTTTT
D gene: TRBD1; clone size: .; V gene: TRBV7-2; J gene: TRBJ2-3; CDR3 protein: CASSSGQTGYTQYF; CDR3 DNA: TGTGCCAGCAGCTCGGGACAGACTGGATATACGCAGTATTTT
D gene: TRBD2; clone size: .; V gene: TRBV30; J gene: TRBJ2-3; CDR3 protein: CAWNGLAGHRDTQYF; CDR3 DNA: TGTGCCTGGAACGGACTAGCGGGTCACAGAGATACGCAGTATTTT